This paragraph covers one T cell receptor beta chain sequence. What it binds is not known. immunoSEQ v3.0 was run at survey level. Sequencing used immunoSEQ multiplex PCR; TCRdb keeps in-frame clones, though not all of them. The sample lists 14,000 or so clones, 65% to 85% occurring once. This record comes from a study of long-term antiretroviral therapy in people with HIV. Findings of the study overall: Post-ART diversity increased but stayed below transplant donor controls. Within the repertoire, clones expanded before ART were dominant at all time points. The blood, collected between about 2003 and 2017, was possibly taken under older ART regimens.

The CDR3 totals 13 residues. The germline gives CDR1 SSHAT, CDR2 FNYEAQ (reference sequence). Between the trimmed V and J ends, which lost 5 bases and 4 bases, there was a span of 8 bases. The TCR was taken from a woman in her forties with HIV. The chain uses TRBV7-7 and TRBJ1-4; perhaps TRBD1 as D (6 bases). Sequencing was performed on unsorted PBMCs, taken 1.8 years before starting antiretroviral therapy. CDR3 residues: CASSRTVNEKLFF. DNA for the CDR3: TGTGCCAGCAGCCGGACAGTTAATGAAAAACTGTTTTTT.